This T cell receptor (beta chain) was obtained from a study of blood T cell repertoires in COVID-19. About the study: Spain, Italy and the United States supplied samples that represented acute and convalescent COVID-19.

This clone turned up a few times. Germline CDR1 and CDR2: SGHDT and YYEEEE. CDR3 size: 13 residues. The V and J ends lost 0 bases and 4 bases respectively, with 8 bases between them. The data were produced by immunoSEQ multiplex PCR, yet TCRdb's version contains in-frame clones alone and is incomplete. The sample contains 65,000 to 90,000 clones, roughly 86% of which appear only once. The chain links TRBV5-6 to TRBJ2-7; perhaps TRBD1 as D (5 bases). Sequenced material: peripheral blood. The clonotype comes from a man over 45 with active COVID-19. The CDR3 spells CASSLVKGYEQYF. The CDR3, as DNA: TGTGCCAGCAGCTTGGTTAAGGGGTACGAGCAGTACTTC.